These 9 T cell receptor beta chains share one sample of origin, sequenced in a study of blood T cell repertoires in COVID-19. Data came from immunoSEQ multiplex PCR; TCRdb stores just in-frame clones and leaves some out. The sample carries about 88,000 clones, approximately 91% recorded once. The sample comprised peripheral blood. The receptors stem from a man aged 60 to 75 with acute or convalescent COVID-19.

The rearrangement joins TRBV28 to TRBJ1-1; D uncertain. Germline V gene data show CDR1 as MDHEN and CDR2 as SYDVKM. Trimming removed 4 bases at V and 1 base at J, with 4 bases between. The CDR3 is 12 residues long. Here the CDR3 reads CASSYKNTEAFF. In nucleotides, the CDR3 is TGTGCCAGCAGTTACAAGAACACTGAAGCTTTCTTT.

CDR3 sequence reads: CASSSVGENSPLHF. The CDR3 bases are TGCGCCAGCAGTTCCGTGGGAGAGAATTCACCCCTCCACTTT. V is TRBV4-3 and J is TRBJ1-6; D gene unclear. V was trimmed by 6 bases and J by 7 bases, leaving 13 bases between them. CDR3 length: 14 residues. Germline CDR1 LGHNA, CDR2 YSLEER.

The chain employs TRBV9 and TRBJ2-2; D gene ambiguous. The CDR3 has 16 amino acids. The germline gives CDR1 SGDLS, CDR2 YYNGEE. V lost 0 bases and J lost 4, with 13 bases in between. The CDR3: CASSVENSPTTGELFF. The CDR3 nucleotides read TGTGCCAGCAGCGTAGAGAATAGCCCGACCACCGGGGAGCTGTTTTTT.

The gene calls are TRBV9 and TRBJ2-7; 7 nucleotides agree with TRBD1. The V segment lost 4 bases and the J segment 5 bases; nucleotides outside the gene matches: 9. There are 14 residues in the CDR3. Germline V gene data show CDR1 as SGDLS and CDR2 as YYNGEE. CDR3 in DNA: TGTGCCAGCAGCTTCGGGACAGAGGGAGACGAGCAGTACTTC. This sequence encodes CASSFGTEGDEQYF.

The chain links TRBV11-3 to TRBJ2-3, with a possible D match to TRBD2 (5 bases). V was shortened by 0 bases and J by 4 bases, with 14 bases between the two germline ends. Germline V gene lookup returns CDR1 SGHNT and CDR2 YENEEA. The CDR3 sequence is 16 residues long. This CDR3 is CASSLDGDGSSDTQYF. CDR3 DNA: TGTGCCAGCAGCTTAGATGGGGATGGGAGCTCAGATACGCAGTATTTT.

This chain connects TRBV28 to TRBJ2-7; 9 positions agree with TRBD1. The germline V gene has CDR1 MDHEN and CDR2 SYDVKM. The V gene end was trimmed by 8 bases and the J gene end by 7 bases; junction bases not matched to a gene: 15. The CDR3 is made up of 15 amino acids. CDR3 protein: CASSDPRTGVYEQYF. In DNA form, the CDR3 reads TGTGCCAGCTCAGACCCCCGGACAGGGGTTTATGAGCAGTACTTC.

V usage is TRBV24-1 and J usage is TRBJ1-4; the D gene is possibly TRBD1 (5 bases). CDR3 length: 15 amino acids. Germline CDR1 is KGHDR and CDR2 is SFDVKD. Trimming pared 3 bases from V and 14 bases from J, leaving 21 bases between. The CDR3 protein is CATSDGAPGGRKLFF. DNA for the CDR3: TGTGCCACCAGTGATGGTGCACCCGGGGGAAGAAAGCTGTTTTTT.

The chain is built from TRBV5-4 and TRBJ2-3, with D tentatively TRBD2 (6 bases). Per the germline V gene, CDR1 is SGHNT and CDR2 is YYREEE (reference sequence). Trimming took 1 base from V and 8 from J, leaving 20 bases between them. The CDR3 loop spans 16 amino acids. CDR3 region: CASSLNRGWEVSTQYF. The CDR3 DNA follows: TGTGCCAGCAGCTTGAATAGGGGATGGGAGGTTAGTACGCAGTATTTT.

The CDR3 DNA sequence: TGTGCCTTACGGGTCTACGCAGGGGGGCCAGATGACTACACCTTC. Protein sequence: CALRVYAGGPDDYTF. The chain employs TRBV30 and TRBJ1-2; 7 positions match TRBD1. The germline gives CDR1 GTSNPN, CDR2 SVGIG (reference sequence). This CDR3 has 15 amino acids. V trimming: 7 bases; J trimming: 10 bases; junction bases outside the gene matches: 21. Combining the CDR3 with reference TRBV30 and TRBJ1-2 gives the whole variable domain SQTIHQWPATLVQPVGSPLSLECTVEGTSNPNLYWYRQAAGRGLQLLFYSVGIGQISSEVPQNLSASRPQDRQFILSSKKLLLSDSGFYLCALRVYAGGPDDYTFGSGTRLTVV.